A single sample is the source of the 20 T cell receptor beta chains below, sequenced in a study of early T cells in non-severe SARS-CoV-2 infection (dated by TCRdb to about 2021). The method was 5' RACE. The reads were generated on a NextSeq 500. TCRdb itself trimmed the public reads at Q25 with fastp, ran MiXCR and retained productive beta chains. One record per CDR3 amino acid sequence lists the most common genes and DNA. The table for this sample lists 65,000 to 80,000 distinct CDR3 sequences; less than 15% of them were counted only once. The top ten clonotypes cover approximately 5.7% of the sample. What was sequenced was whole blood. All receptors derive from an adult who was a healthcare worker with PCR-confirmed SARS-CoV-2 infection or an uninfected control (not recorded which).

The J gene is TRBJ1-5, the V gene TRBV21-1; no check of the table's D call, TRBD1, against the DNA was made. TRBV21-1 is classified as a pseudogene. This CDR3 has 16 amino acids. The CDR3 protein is CASSTGEQGSNQPQHF. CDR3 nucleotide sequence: TGTGCCAGCAGCACGGGGGAACAGGGGAGCAATCAGCCCCAGCATTTT.

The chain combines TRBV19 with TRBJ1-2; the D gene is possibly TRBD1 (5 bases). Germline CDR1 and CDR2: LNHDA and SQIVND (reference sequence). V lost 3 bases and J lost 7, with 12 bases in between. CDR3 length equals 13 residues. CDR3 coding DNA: TGTGCCAGTAGTATTCTTCAGGGTTCTGGCTACACCTTC. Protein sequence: CASSILQGSGYTF.

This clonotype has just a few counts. The CDR3 loop reads CSAGHLGHSNQPQHF. In DNA form, the CDR3 reads TGCAGTGCTGGACATCTGGGTCATAGCAATCAGCCCCAGCATTTT. V usage is TRBV20-1 and J usage is TRBJ1-5, with D perhaps matching TRBD1 (5 bases). CDR1 is DFQATT, CDR2 SNEGSKA, per germline (reference sequence). This CDR3 has 15 residues. V was pared by 5 bases and J by 0 bases, with 14 bases between.

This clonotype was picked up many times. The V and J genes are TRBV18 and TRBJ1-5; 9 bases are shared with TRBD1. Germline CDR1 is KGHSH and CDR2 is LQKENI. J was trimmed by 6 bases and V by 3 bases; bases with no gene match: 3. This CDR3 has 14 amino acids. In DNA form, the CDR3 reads TGTGCCAGCTCACCGAGACAGGGGGGTCAGCCCCAGCATTTT. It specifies CASSPRQGGQPQHF.

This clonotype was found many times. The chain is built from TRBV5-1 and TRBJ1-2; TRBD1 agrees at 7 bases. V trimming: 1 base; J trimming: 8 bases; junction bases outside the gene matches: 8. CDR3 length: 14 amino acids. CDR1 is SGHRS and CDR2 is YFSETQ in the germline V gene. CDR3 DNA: TGCGCCAGCAGCTTGAGGGACAGCCTTGCCGGCTACACCTTC. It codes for CASSLRDSLAGYTF. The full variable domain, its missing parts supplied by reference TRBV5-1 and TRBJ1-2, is KAGVTQTPRYLIKTRGQQVTLSCSPISGHRSVSWYQQTPGQGLQFLFEYFSETQRNKGNFPGRFSGRQFSNSRSEMNVSTLELGDSALYLCASSLRDSLAGYTFGSGTRLTVV.

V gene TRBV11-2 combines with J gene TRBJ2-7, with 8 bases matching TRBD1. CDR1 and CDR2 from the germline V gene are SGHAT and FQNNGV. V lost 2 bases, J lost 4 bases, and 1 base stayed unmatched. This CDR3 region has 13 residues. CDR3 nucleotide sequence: TGTGCCAGCAGCTTAAACAGGGGGTACGAGCAGTACTTC. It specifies CASSLNRGYEQYF.

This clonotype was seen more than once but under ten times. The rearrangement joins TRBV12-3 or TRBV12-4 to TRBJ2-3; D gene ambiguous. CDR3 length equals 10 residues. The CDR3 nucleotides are TGTGCGGTAGGCACAGATACGCAGTATTTT. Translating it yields CAVGTDTQYF.

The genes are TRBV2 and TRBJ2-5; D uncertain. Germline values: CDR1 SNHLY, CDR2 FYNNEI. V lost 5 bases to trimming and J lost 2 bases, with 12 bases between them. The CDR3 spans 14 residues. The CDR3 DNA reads TGTGCCAGCAGTCCCTTTACAGATCAAGAGACCCAGTACTTC. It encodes CASSPFTDQETQYF.

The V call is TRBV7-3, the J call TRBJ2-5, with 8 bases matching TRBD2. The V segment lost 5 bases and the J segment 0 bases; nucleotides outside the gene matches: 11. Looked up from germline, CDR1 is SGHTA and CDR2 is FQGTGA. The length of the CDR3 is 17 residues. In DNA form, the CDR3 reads TGTGCCAGCAGCCCCCGAAGGGCTAGCGGGTACCAAGAGACCCAGTACTTC. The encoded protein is CASSPRRASGYQETQYF.

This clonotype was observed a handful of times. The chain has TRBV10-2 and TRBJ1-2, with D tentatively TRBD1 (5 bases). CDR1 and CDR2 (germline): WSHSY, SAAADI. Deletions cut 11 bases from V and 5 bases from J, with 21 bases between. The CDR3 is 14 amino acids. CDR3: CAATREAVGYGYTF. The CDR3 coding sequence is TGCGCCGCCACCAGGGAAGCCGTGGGGTATGGCTACACCTTC.

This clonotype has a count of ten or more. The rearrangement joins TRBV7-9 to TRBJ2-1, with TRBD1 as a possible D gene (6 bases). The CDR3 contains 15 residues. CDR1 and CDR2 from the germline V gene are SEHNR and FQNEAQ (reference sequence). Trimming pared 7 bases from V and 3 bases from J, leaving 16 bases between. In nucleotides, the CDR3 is TGTGCCAGCAACATAGGGGGTGCCCTCTACAATGAGCAGTTCTTC. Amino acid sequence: CASNIGGALYNEQFF.

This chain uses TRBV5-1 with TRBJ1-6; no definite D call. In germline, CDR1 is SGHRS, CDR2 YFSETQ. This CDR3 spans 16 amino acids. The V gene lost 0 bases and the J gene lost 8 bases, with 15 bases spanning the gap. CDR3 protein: CASSLGIFTGYSPLHF. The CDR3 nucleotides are TGCGCCAGCAGCTTGGGTATTTTTACGGGGTATTCACCCCTCCACTTT.

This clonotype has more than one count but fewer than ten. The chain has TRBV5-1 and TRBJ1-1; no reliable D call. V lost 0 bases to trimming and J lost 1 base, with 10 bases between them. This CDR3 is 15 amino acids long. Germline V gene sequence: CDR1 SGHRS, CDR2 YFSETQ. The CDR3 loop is CASSLANSENTEAFF. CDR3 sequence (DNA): TGCGCCAGCAGCTTGGCCAATTCGGAGAACACTGAAGCTTTCTTT.

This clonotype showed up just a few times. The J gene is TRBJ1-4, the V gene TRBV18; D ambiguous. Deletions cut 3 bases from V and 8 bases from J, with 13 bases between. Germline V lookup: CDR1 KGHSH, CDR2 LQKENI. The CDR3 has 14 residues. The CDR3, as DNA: TGTGCCAGCTCACCTAGGCGGGAAGGGGAAAAACTGTTTTTT. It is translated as CASSPRREGEKLFF.

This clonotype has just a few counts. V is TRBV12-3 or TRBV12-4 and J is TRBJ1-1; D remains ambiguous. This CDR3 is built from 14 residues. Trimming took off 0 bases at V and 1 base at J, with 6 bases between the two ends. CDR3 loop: CASSLAAKNTEAFF. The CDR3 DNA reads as TGTGCCAGCAGTTTAGCAGCTAAGAACACTGAAGCTTTCTTT.

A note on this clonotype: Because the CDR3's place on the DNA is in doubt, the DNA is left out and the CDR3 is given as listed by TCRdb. CDR3 region: CAWSVGQGARGSFF. The V and J genes are TRBV30 and TRBJ1-1; the table calls TRBD1, which could not be checked here. The germline V gene has CDR1 GTSNPN and CDR2 SVGIG (reference sequence). The CDR3 is made up of 14 amino acids, end residues included.

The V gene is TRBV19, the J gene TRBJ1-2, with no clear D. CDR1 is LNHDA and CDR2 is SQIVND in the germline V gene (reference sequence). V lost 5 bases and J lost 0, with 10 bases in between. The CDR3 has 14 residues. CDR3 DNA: TGTGCCAGTAGTGAGGTTCTTCCTAACTATGGCTACACCTTC. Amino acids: CASSEVLPNYGYTF.

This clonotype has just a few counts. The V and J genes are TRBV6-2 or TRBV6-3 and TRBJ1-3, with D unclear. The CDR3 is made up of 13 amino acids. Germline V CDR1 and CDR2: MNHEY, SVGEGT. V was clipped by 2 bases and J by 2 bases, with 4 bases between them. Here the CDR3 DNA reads TGTGCCAGCAGTTACACGGCTGGAAACACCATATATTTT. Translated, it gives CASSYTAGNTIYF.

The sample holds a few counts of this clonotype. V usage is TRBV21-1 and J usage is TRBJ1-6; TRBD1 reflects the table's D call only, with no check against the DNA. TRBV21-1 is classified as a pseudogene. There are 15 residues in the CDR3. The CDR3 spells CASSNLGARNSPLHF. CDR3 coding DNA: TGTGCCAGCAGCAACTTGGGGGCGAGGAATTCACCCCTCCACTTT.

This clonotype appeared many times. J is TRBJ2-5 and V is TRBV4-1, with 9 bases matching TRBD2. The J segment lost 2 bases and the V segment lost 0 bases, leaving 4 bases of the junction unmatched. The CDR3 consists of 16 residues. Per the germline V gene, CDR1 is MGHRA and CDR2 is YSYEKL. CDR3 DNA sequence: TGCGCCAGCAGCCAAGATGGGGCGGGAGGGCAAGAGACCCAGTACTTC. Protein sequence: CASSQDGAGGQETQYF.